Sequencing of this TCR beta chain was carried out in a study of post-analysis software for immune sequencing data. Study summary: As for disease course, relapsing-remitting, secondary progressive and progressive-relapsing multiple sclerosis were all included. Study results and limitations: Significantly decreased normalized Chao1 diversity was recorded for multiple sclerosis patients relative to controls. Under the F measure, samples that were prepared in one batch clustered strongly together.

Libraries were made from TCR beta cDNA, and they carried unique molecular identifiers. T cells numbering 1 to 10 million yielded cDNA molecules that totaled roughly 500,000. Each CDR3 protein is one row after TCRdb ran MiXCR on the PCR reads. The sample lists around 400,000 distinct CDR3 sequences; roughly 36% were seen once. As for this clonotype: Its antigen is still unknown.

The TCR originated in a girl between 5 and 17 years old with multiple sclerosis. The sample consisted of blood.

CDR3 DNA: TGTGCCAGCAGTTTACAAGGGACAGAACAAGAGACCCAGTACTTC. Protein product: CASSLQGTEQETQYF. The chain joins TRBV28 to TRBJ2-5; 7 bases fit TRBD1. Germline V CDR1 and CDR2: MDHEN, SYDVKM. This CDR3 region has 15 residues. Germline trimming cut 2 bases from V and 2 bases from J; bases unmatched to any gene: 5.